This T cell receptor (beta chain) is from a study of cytomegalovirus exposure and HLA in healthy donors. Study context: The 120 validation repertoires matched the roughly 670 first-cohort repertoires in platform, a later analysis reported.

Germline lookup yields CDR1 MGHDK and CDR2 SYGVNS. J gave up 0 bases and V 5 bases, and 7 bases lay outside the gene matches. This CDR3 is built from 15 residues. Turning to this clone: As yet, its antigen is unknown.

Study observations and caveats: In vitro experiments confirmed that three CMV-associated chains were specific for CMV antigens. Clusters of TCRs from the first cohort tended to co-occur in the 95 to 150 validation repertoires (as a later analysis found).

The donors were members of the roughly 120-subject validation cohort (separate from the approximately 670-subject first cohort). Using immunoSEQ multiplex PCR, the repertoire was profiled, and TCRdb retains in-frame clones only, with some absent. The sample has 200,000 to 250,000 clones, roughly 91% seen once. This clonotype originated in a woman aged 18-35 years in good health and CMV-seropositive. Sequenced sample: PBMCs. This chain joins TRBV25-1 and TRBJ2-7, with 7 bases identical to TRBD2. This chain's CDR3 is CASSNTAGTSYEQYF. For the CDR3, the DNA is TGTGCCAGCAGTAATACAGCGGGGACCTCCTACGAGCAGTACTTC.